This entry lists 5 T cell receptor beta chains sequenced from one sample in a study of early T cells in non-severe SARS-CoV-2 infection (dated by TCRdb to the early 2020s). Library method: 5' RACE. Data came from a NextSeq 500. Clones were called with MiXCR by TCRdb after fastp trimmed the public reads at Q25, and only in-frame beta chains were retained. Rows with a matching CDR3 protein are joined into one entry that keeps the most common DNA and genes. The sample table shows about 52,000 distinct CDR3 sequences, and 8% to 8.5% are seen once. The ten top clones hold about 9.2% of the sample. Sequencing was carried out using whole blood. Receptors were obtained from an adult who was a healthcare worker with PCR-confirmed SARS-CoV-2 infection or an uninfected control (not recorded which).

This chain connects TRBV7-9 to TRBJ2-7, with 8 bases aligning to TRBD1. J lost 3 bases, V lost 5 bases, and 6 bases had no gene match. CDR1 is SEHNR, CDR2 FQNEAQ, per germline (reference sequence). The CDR3 extends over 14 amino acids. DNA of the CDR3: TGTGCCAGCAGCCCGCGGGACAGGATCTACGAGCAGTACTTC. This sequence encodes CASSPRDRIYEQYF.

This clonotype appeared a few times. The V and J genes are TRBV6-5 and TRBJ2-1; TRBD1 matches 7 bases. This CDR3 has 14 amino acids. Germline V gives CDR1 MNHEY, CDR2 SVGAGI. V shed 4 bases, J shed 7 bases, and the junction held 7 bases outside the gene matches. CDR3 DNA sequence: TGTGCCAGCAGTTTTCTGACAGGGCGGAATGAGCAGTTCTTC. Its translation is CASSFLTGRNEQFF.

This clonotype was seen ten or more times. The chain combines TRBV6-5 with TRBJ1-6; D unresolved. The CDR3 runs to 13 residues. Germline lookup yields CDR1 MNHEY and CDR2 SVGAGI. V gave up 8 bases and J gave up 9 bases, with 14 bases separating them. The CDR3 region has the DNA TGTGCCAGCCAGTTGACGGCGGGTTCACCCCTCCACTTT. This gives the protein CASQLTAGSPLHF.

The chain joins TRBV5-1 to TRBJ2-1, with D maybe TRBD1 (6 bases). Germline CDR1 SGHRS, CDR2 YFSETQ. The CDR3 consists of 18 residues. The V and J ends lost 2 bases and 5 bases respectively, with 23 bases between them. The CDR3 here is CASSFPLSPTWGHNEQFF. The DNA for the CDR3 is TGCGCCAGCAGCTTCCCCCTATCACCGACATGGGGGCACAATGAGCAGTTCTTC.

This clonotype was detected only a few times. V and J are TRBV19 and TRBJ1-5; the D gene is possibly TRBD1 (5 bases). Germline CDR1 reads LNHDA; CDR2 reads SQIVND (reference sequence). The CDR3 runs to 18 residues. The V gene lost 7 bases and the J gene lost 1 base, with 23 bases spanning the gap. CDR3 sequence reads: CASTTYPAGGTSNQPQHF. The CDR3 nucleotides are TGTGCCAGTACTACTTACCCGGCGGGGGGTACCAGCAATCAGCCCCAGCATTTT.